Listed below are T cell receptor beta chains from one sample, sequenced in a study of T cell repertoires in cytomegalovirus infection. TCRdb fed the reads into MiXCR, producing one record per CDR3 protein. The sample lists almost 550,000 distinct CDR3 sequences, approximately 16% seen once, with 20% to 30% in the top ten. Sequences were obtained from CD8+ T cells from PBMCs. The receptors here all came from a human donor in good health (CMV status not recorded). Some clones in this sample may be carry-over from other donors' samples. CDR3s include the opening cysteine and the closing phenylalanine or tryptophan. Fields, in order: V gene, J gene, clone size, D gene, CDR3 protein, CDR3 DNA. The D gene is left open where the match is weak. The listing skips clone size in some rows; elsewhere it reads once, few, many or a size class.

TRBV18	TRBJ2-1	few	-	CASSPRGGTLYNEQFF	TGTGCCAGCTCACCACGGGGCGGGACCCTCTACAATGAGCAGTTCTTC
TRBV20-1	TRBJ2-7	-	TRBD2	CSADGTSGRYEQYF	TGCAGTGCGGATGGGACTAGCGGGCGCTACGAGCAGTACTTC
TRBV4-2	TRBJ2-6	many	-	CASSQDQGPADSGANVLTF	TGTGCCAGCAGCCAAGATCAGGGGCCAGCGGACTCTGGGGCCAACGTCCTGACTTTC
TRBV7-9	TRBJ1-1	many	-	CASRRGGIEAFF	TGTGCCAGCAGACGGGGAGGGATTGAAGCTTTCTTT
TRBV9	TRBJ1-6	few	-	CASSPEGTDNSPLHF	TGTGCCAGCAGCCCGGAGGGGACTGACAATTCACCCCTCCACTTT
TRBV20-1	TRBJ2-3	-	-	CSARAAGWTDTQYF	TGCAGTGCTAGAGCGGCGGGGTGGACAGATACGCAGTATTTT
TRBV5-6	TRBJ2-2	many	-	CASTSGQNTGELFF	TGTGCCAGCACCTCTGGGCAGAACACCGGGGAGCTGTTTTTT
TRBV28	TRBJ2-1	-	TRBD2	CASRTPQREINEQFF	TGTGCCAGCAGAACCCCCCAGCGGGAGATAAATGAGCAGTTCTTC
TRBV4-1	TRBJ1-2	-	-	CASSQEAGDLRSYTF	TGCGCCAGCAGCCAAGAGGCAGGGGACCTGCGTAGCTACACCTTC
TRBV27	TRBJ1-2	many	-	CASSFRGVASYGYTF	TGTGCCAGCAGTTTTCGTGGTGTGGCGTCCTATGGCTACACCTTC
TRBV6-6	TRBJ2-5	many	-	CASSYRGAEETQYF	TGTGCCAGCAGTTACCGGGGGGCCGAAGAGACCCAGTACTTC
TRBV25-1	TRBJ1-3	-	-	CASSDPYSRDVRGGNTIYF	TGTGCCAGCAGTGACCCATATTCCCGGGACGTCCGAGGTGGAAACACCATATATTTT
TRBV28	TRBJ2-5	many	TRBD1	CASSFPRDRGEETQYF	TGTGCCAGCAGTTTCCCCCGGGACAGGGGAGAAGAGACCCAGTACTTC
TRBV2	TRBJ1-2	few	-	CASSGQNPTTNYGYTF	TGTGCCAGCAGTGGACAGAACCCAACTACTAACTATGGCTACACCTTC
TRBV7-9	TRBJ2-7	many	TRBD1	CASSLGERTGDYEQYF	TGTGCCAGCAGCTTAGGGGAAAGGACAGGGGACTACGAGCAGTACTTC
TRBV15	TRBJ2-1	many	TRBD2	CATSRDRGGFYNEQFF	TGTGCCACCAGCAGAGATCGGGGGGGGTTCTACAATGAGCAGTTCTTC
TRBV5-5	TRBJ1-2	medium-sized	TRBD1	CASTWTGVGYTF	TGTGCCAGCACCTGGACAGGGGTTGGCTACACCTTC
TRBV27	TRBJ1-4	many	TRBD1	CASKTGGFNEKLFF	TGTGCCAGCAAAACAGGGGGCTTTAATGAAAAACTGTTTTTT
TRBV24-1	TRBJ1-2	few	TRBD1	CATSDSQDRSDYGYTF	TGTGCCACCAGTGATTCCCAGGACAGGTCTGACTATGGCTACACCTTC
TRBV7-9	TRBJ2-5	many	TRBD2	CASRRTSGGTQETQYF	TGTGCCAGCAGGCGGACTAGCGGGGGGACCCAAGAGACCCAGTACTTC
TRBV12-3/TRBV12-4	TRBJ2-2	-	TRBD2	CATRWGAGDTGELFF	TGTGCCACCAGATGGGGTGCGGGGGACACCGGGGAGCTGTTTTTT
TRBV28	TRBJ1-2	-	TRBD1	CASSSDRENRNYGYTF	TGTGCCAGCAGCTCGGACAGGGAGAACCGGAACTATGGCTACACCTTC
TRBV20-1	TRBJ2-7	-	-	CSARDGRSYEQYF	TGCAGTGCTAGAGATGGCAGATCCTACGAGCAGTACTTC
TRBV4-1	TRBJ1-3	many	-	CASSQVEMSSGNTIYF	TGCGCCAGCAGCCAAGTGGAAATGAGCTCTGGAAACACCATATATTTT
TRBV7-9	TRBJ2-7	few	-	CASSRIDTLAAEQYF	TGTGCCAGCAGCCGAATAGACACGTTAGCGGCCGAGCAGTACTTC
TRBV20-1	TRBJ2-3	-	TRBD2	CSARDRLAGGLPITDTQYF	TGCAGTGCTAGAGATAGGCTAGCGGGAGGCCTACCTATCACAGATACGCAGTATTTT
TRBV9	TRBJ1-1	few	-	CASSSQGRNTEAFF	TGTGCCAGCAGCTCGCAGGGACGGAACACTGAAGCTTTCTTT
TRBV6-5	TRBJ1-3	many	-	CASSYSSTSSGNTIYF	TGTGCCAGCAGTTACTCGTCGACCAGCTCTGGAAACACCATATATTTT
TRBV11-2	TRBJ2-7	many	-	CASSLWTSDYEQYF	TGTGCCAGCAGCCTCTGGACATCCGACTACGAGCAGTACTTC
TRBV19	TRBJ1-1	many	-	CASSMVNTEAFF	TGTGCCAGTAGTATGGTGAACACTGAAGCTTTCTTT
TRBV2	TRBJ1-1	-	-	CASAYGTEAFF	TGTGCCAGCGCCTATGGCACTGAAGCTTTCTTT
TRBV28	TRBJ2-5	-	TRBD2	CASSLGAGGALLLYF	TGTGCCAGCAGTTTAGGGGCGGGGGGCGCTCTGCTTCTGTACTTC
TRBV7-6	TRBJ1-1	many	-	CAISDGGRPAFF	TGTGCCATCTCGGACGGCGGACGCCCGGCTTTCTTT
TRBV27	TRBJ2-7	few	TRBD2	CASSFLGGGGAYEQYF	TGTGCCAGCAGTTTTTTGGGCGGGGGTGGGGCCTACGAGCAGTACTTC
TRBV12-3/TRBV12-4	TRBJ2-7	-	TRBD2	CASSFFAGGEGEQYF	TGTGCCAGCAGTTTTTTTGCGGGAGGCGAGGGCGAGCAGTACTTC
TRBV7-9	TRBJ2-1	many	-	CASSSMRGGIDNEQFF	TGTGCCAGCAGCTCCATGAGGGGGGGGATCGACAATGAGCAGTTCTTC
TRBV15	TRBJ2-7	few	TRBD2	CATSKLSRTSLAEQYF	TGTGCCACCAGCAAACTCTCCCGGACTAGCCTCGCCGAGCAGTACTTC
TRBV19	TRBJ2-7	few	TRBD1	CASSTIRDRGPEEQYF	TGTGCCAGTAGTACTATCCGGGACAGGGGTCCTGAGGAGCAGTACTTC
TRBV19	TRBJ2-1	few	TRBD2	CASSIELAGGQNEQFF	TGTGCCAGTAGTATAGAACTAGCGGGGGGGCAGAATGAGCAGTTCTTC
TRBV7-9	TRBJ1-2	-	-	CASSYPVQAYGYTF	TGTGCCAGCAGCTACCCGGTACAGGCCTATGGCTACACCTTC
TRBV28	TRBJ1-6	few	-	CASSLWTVGTPPLHF	TGTGCCAGCAGTTTATGGACAGTTGGTACTCCACCCCTCCACTTT
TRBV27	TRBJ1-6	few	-	CASSISRGGSPLHF	TGTGCCAGCAGTATAAGCAGGGGTGGTTCACCCCTCCACTTT
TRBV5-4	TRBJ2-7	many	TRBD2	CASSLLLGVAGGAGYEQYF	TGTGCCAGCAGCTTACTCCTGGGGGTAGCGGGAGGAGCTGGCTACGAGCAGTACTTC
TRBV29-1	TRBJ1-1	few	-	CSVETRAGAFF	TGCAGCGTTGAAACGCGGGCTGGGGCTTTCTTT
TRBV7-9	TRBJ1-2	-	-	CASSLAGGTRDGYTF	TGTGCCAGCAGCTTAGCGGGGGGGACCCGGGATGGCTACACCTTC
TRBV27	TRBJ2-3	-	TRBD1	CASSPGQRLYF	TGTGCCAGCAGTCCGGGACAGAGACTGTATTTT
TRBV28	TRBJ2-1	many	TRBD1	CASKHRGYYNEQFF	TGTGCCAGCAAGCACAGGGGATACTACAATGAGCAGTTCTTC
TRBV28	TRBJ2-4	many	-	CASSYIRENIQYF	TGTGCCAGCAGTTACATTAGAGAAAACATTCAGTACTTC
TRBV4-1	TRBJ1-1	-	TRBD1	CASSRQGPAEAFF	TGCGCCAGCAGCCGACAGGGGCCCGCTGAAGCTTTCTTT
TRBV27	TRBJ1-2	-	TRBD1	CASSFGTGGNYGYTF	TGTGCCAGCAGTTTTGGGACAGGGGGAAACTATGGCTACACCTTC
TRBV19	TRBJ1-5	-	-	CASSISPAGQPQHF	TGTGCCAGTAGTATTTCCCCAGCTGGACAGCCCCAGCATTTT
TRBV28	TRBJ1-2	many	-	CANFREDYGYTF	TGTGCCAACTTCAGGGAGGACTATGGCTACACCTTC
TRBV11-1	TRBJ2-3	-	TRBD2	CASSRRKGRALGPTDTQYF	TGTGCCAGCAGCCGGCGGAAGGGGAGGGCCCTGGGGCCCACAGATACGCAGTATTTT